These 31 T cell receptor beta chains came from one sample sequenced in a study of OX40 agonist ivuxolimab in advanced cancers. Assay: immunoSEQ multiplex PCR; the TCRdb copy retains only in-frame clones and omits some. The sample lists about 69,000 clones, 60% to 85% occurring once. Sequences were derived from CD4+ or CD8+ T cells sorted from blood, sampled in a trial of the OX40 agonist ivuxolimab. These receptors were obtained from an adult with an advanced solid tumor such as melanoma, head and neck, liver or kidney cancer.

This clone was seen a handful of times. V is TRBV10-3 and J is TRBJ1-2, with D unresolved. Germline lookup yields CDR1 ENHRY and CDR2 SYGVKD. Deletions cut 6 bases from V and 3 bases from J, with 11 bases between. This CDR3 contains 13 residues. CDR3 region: CAISGYNDYGYTF. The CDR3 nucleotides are TGTGCCATCAGCGGCTACAATGACTATGGCTACACCTTC.

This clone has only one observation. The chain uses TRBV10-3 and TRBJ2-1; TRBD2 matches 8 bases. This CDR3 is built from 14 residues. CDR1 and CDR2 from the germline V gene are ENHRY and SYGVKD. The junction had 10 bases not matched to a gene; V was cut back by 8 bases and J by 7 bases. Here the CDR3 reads CAISPLAEPNEQFF. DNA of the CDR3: TGTGCCATCTCCCCACTAGCGGAACCGAATGAGCAGTTCTTC.

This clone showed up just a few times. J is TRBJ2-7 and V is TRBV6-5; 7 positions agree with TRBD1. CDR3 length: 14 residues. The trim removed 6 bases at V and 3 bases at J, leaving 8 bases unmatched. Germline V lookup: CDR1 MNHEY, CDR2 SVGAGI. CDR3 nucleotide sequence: TGTGCCAGCAGCCTGAGTTCAGGGGGCTACGAGCAGTACTTC. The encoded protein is CASSLSSGGYEQYF.

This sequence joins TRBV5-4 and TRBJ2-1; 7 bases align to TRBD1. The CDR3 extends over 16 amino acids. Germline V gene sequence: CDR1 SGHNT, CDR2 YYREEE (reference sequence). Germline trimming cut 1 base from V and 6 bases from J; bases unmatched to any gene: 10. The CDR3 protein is CASSLRGRGIGNEQFF. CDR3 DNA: TGTGCCAGCAGCTTGAGGGGCAGGGGGATTGGCAATGAGCAGTTCTTC.

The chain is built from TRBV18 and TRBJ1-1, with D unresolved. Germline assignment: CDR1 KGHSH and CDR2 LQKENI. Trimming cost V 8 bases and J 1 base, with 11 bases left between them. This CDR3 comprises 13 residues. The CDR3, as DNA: TGTGCCAGCCTTAGGACGGAGAACACTGAAGCTTTCTTT. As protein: CASLRTENTEAFF.

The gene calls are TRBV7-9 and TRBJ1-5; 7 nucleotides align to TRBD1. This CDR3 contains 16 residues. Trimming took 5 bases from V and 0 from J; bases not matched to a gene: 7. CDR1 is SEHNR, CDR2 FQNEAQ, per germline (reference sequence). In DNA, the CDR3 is TGTGCCAGCAGCCCCACCGACAGGGATAGCAATCAGCCCCAGCATTTT. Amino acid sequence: CASSPTDRDSNQPQHF.

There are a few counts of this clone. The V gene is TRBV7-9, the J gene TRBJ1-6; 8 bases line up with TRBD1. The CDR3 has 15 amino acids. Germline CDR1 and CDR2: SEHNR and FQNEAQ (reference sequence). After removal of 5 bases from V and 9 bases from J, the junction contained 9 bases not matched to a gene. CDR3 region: CASSPRDRQTSPLHF. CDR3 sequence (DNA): TGTGCCAGCAGCCCGAGGGACAGGCAGACTTCACCCCTCCACTTT.

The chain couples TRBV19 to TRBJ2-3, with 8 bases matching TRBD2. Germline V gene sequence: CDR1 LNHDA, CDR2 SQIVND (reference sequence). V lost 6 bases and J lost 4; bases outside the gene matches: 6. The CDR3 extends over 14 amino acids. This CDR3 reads CASRRTSFADTQYF. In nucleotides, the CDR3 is TGTGCCAGTAGGAGGACTAGCTTTGCAGATACGCAGTATTTT.

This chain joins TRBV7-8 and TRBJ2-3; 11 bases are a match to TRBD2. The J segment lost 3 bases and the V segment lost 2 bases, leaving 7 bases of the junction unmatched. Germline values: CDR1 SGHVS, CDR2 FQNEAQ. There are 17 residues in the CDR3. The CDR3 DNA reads TGTGCCAGCAGCTTACTAACTAGCGGGAGTATAACAGATACGCAGTATTTT. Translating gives CASSLLTSGSITDTQYF. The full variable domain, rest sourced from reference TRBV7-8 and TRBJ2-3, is GAGVSQSPRYKVAKRGQDVALRCDPISGHVSLFWYQQALGQGPEFLTYFQNEAQLDKSGLPSDRFFAERPEGSVSTLKIQRTQQEDSAVYLCASSLLTSGSITDTQYFGPGTRLTVL.

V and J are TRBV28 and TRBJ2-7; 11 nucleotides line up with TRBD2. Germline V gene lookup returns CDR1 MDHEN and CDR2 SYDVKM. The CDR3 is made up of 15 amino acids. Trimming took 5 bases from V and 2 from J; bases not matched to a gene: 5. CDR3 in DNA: TGTGCCAGCAGTGGGCTAGCGGGGGGAACCTACGAGCAGTACTTC. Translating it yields CASSGLAGGTYEQYF.

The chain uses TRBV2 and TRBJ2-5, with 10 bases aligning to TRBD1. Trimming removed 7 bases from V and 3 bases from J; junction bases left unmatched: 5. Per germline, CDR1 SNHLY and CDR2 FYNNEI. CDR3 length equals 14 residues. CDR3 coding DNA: TGTGCCAGCACTCCCGGGACAGGGGAAGAGACCCAGTACTTC. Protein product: CASTPGTGEETQYF.

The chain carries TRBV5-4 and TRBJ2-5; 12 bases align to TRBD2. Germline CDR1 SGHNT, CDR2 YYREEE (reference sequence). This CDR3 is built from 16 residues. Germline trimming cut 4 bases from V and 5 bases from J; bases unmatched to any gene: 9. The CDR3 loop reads CASSPQTSGGVETQYF. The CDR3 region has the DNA TGTGCCAGCAGCCCACAGACTAGCGGGGGAGTTGAGACCCAGTACTTC. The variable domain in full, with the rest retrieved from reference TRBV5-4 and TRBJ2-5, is ETGVTQSPTHLIKTRGQQVTLRCSSQSGHNTVSWYQQALGQGPQFIFQYYREEENGRGNFPPRFSGLQFPNYSSELNVNALELDDSALYLCASSPQTSGGVETQYFGPGTRLLVL.

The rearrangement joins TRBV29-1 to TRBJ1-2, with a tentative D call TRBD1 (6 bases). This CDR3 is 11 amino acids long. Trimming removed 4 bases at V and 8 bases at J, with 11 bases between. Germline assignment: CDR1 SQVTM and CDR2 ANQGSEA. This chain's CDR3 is CSVVGARGYTF. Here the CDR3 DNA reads TGCAGCGTTGTGGGGGCTCGGGGCTACACCTTC.

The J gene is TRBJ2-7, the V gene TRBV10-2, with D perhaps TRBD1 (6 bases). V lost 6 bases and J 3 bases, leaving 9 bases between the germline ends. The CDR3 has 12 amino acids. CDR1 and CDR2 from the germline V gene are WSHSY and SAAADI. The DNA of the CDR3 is TGCGCCAGCAGGGACAGCTTCTACGAGCAGTACTTC. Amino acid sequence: CASRDSFYEQYF.

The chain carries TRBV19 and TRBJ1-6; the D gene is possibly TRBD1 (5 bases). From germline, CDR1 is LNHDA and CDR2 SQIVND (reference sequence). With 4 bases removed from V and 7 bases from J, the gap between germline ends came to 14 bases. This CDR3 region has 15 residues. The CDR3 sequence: CASSTQEFGNSPLHF. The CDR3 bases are TGTGCCAGTAGTACACAGGAATTCGGGAATTCACCCCTCCACTTT. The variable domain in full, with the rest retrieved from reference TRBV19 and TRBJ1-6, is DGGITQSPKYLFRKEGQNVTLSCEQNLNHDAMYWYRQDPGQGLRLIYYSQIVNDFQKGDIAEGYSVSREKKESFPLTVTSAQKNPTAFYLCASSTQEFGNSPLHFGNGTRLTVT.

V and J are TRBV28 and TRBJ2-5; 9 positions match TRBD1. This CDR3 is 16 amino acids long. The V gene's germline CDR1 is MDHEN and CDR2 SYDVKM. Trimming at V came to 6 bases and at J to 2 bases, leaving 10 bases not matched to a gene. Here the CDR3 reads CASRGPTTGGQETQYF. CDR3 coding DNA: TGTGCCAGCAGGGGGCCCACGACAGGGGGACAAGAGACCCAGTACTTC. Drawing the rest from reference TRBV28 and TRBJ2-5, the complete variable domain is DVKVTQSSRYLVKRTGEKVFLECVQDMDHENMFWYRQDPGLGLRLIYFSYDVKMKEKGDIPEGYSVSREKKERFSLILESASTNQTSMYLCASRGPTTGGQETQYFGPGTRLLVL.

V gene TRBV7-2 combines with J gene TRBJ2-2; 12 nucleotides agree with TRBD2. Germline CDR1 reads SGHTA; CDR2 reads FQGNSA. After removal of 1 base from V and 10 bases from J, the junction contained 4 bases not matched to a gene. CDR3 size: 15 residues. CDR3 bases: TGTGCCAGCAGCTTAGTGGCTAGCGGGGGGGTGGAGCTGTTTTTT. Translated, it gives CASSLVASGGVELFF.

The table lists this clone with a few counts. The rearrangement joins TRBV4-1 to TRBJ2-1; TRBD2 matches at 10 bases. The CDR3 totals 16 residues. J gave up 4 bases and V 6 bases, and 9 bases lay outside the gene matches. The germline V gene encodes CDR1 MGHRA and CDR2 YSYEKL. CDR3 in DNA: TGCGCCAGCAGGCGTATCCTAGCGGGAGTTTACAATGAGCAGTTCTTC. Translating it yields CASRRILAGVYNEQFF.

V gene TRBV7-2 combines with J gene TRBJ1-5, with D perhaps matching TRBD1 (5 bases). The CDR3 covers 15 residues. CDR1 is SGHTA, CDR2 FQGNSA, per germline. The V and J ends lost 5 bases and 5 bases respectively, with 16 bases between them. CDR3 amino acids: CASSPQGRRHQPQHF. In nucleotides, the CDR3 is TGTGCCAGCAGCCCCCAGGGAAGAAGGCATCAGCCCCAGCATTTT. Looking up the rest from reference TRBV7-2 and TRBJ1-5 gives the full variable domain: GAGVSQSPSNKVTEKGKDVELRCDPISGHTALYWYRQSLGQGLEFLIYFQGNSAPDKSGLPSDRFSAERTGGSVSTLTIQRTQQEDSAVYLCASSPQGRRHQPQHFGDGTRLSIL.

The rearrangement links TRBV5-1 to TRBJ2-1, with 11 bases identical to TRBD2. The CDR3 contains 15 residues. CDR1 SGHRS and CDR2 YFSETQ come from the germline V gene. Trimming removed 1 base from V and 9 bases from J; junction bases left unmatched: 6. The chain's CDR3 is CASSLTSGSPGEQFF. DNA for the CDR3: TGCGCCAGCAGCTTGACTAGCGGGAGTCCGGGTGAGCAGTTCTTC.

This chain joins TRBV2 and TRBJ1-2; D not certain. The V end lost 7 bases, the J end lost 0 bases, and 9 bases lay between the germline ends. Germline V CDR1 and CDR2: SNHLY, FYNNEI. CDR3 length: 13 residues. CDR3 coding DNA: TGTGCCAGCAAAGGAGAAACTAACTATGGCTACACCTTC. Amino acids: CASKGETNYGYTF.

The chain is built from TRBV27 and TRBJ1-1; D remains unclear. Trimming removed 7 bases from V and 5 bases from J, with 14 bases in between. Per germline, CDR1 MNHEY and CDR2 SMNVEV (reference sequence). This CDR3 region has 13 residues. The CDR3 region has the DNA TGTGCCAGCATGCGCGAGTTGGGGACTGAAGCTTTCTTT. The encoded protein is CASMRELGTEAFF.

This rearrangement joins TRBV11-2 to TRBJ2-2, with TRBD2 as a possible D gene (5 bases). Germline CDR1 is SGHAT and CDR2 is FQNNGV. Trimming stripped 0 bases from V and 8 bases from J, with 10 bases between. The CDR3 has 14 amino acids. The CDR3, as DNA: TGTGCCAGCAGCTTAGAGCTAGCTCCGGGGGAGCTGTTTTTT. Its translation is CASSLELAPGELFF.

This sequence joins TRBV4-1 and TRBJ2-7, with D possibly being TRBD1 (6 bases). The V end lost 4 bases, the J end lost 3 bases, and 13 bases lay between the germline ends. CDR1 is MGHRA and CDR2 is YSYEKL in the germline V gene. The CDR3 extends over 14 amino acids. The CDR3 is CASSLRDNYYEQYF. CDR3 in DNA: TGCGCCAGCAGCCTCCGGGACAACTACTACGAGCAGTACTTC.

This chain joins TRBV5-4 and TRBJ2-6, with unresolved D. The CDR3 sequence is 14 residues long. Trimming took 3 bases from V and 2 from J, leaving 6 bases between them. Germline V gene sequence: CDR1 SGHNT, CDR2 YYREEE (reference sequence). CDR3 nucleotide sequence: TGTGCCAGCAGCTCTCAGACTGGGGCCAACGTCCTGACTTTC. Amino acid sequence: CASSSQTGANVLTF.

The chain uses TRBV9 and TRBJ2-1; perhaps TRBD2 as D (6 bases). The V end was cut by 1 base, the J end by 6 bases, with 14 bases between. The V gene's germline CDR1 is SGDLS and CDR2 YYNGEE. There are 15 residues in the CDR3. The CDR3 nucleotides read TGTGCCAGCAGCGTATTAGCGGCGGGGATCAATGAGCAGTTCTTC. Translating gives CASSVLAAGINEQFF.

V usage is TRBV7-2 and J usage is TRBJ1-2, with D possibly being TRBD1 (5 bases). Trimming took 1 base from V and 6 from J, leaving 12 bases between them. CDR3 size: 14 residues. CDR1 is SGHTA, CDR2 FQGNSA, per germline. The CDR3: CASSLVKGPNGYTF. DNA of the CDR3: TGTGCCAGCAGCTTAGTCAAGGGGCCCAATGGCTACACCTTC.

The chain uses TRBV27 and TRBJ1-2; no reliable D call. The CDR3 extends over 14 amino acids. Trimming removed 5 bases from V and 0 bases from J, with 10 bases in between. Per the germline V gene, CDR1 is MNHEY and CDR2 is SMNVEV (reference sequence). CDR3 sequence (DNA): TGTGCCAGCAGTACCGGGATCGCTAACTATGGCTACACCTTC. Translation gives CASSTGIANYGYTF.

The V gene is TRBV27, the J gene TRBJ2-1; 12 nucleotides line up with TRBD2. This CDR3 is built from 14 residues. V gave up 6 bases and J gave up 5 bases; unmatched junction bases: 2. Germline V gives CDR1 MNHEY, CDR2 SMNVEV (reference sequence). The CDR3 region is CASSRTSGNNEQFF. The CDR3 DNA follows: TGTGCCAGCAGCCGGACTAGCGGGAACAATGAGCAGTTCTTC.

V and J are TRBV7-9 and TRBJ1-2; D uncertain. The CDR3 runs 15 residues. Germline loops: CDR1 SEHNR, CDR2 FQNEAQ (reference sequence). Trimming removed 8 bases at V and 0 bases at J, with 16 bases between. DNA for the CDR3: TGTGCCAGCGAGACCTGGGCGGATACTAACTATGGCTACACCTTC. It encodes CASETWADTNYGYTF.

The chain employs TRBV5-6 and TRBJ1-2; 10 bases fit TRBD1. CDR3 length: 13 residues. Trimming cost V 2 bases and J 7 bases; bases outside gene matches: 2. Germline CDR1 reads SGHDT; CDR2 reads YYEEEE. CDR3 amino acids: CASSFRDRGGYTF. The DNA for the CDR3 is TGTGCCAGCAGCTTCCGGGACAGGGGTGGCTACACCTTC.